This T cell receptor beta chain was identified in a study of identifying expanded T cells in peripheral blood (dated by TCRdb to 2018 to 2020). Background for the entire study: Four technical replicates, made by sequencing separate aliquots from the same pool of genomic DNA, were compared pairwise. Overall study results and their limits: Across all healthy donors, variance in clone template counts between approximately 2-week samples was found to increase significantly with total template count. It was expected by the authors that biological variance in healthy repertoires might increase further over much longer intervals, such as months to years. Both the number of clones called differentially abundant and the false-positive rate were significantly reduced by the beta-binomial model across all healthy-donor time intervals. Between technical replicates the binomial model flagged roughly 1.1 differentially abundant clones, whereas over about two weeks the binomial model flagged about 15 and over approximately four weeks 19 to 20.

The immunoSEQ Assay, which relies on bias-controlled multiplex PCR amplification of genomic DNA, was used to profile TCRbeta CDR3 regions. For the original study's pipeline: To quantify the absolute abundance of each unique TCRbeta CDR3 region, the sequences were collapsed and filtered. Differential abundance was assessed using a binomial (Fisher-equivalent) model and a beta-binomial model in which time-dependent variance fitted from healthy donors was added. Clones with fewer than 5 combined templates were removed, and a clone was called differentially abundant if the clone's Benjamini-Hochberg FDR was below 0.01. The form v = (b*log(k)+a)^2 was used to model beta-binomial variance as a function of total template count across the two samples. TCRdb limited this immuneACCESS table to in-frame rearrangements with V and J called. A share of clones is missing; checked studies link under half to unresolved V genes, and the rest is unexplained. That table gives V, J and clone size, and the DNA gave D and trimming. The sample includes 95,000 to 100,000 clones, with roughly 85% observed a single time. The top ten constitute 17% of the sample.

Sequences MNHNS (CDR1) and SASEGT (CDR2) are obtained from the germline V gene. From its cysteine to its phenylalanine, the CDR3 spans 19 amino acids. Only the CDR3 portion is preserved as DNA: 57 bases, with reading frame beginning at the first base. The trim is 0 bases for V and 1 base for J, with a gap of 20 bases between the germline ends. With respect to this clone: It has no known antigen specificity. No clone much larger than this one lies a single base away; base qualities are absent.

No immune events, such as infections, were documented for the healthy donors during the collection period. Time-dependent variance in a beta-binomial model of T-cell clone differential abundance was calibrated using healthy-donor blood repertoires as a training cohort. The training cohort included around ten healthy donors, of whom 3 were female and 7 were male. On average the donors were 43 years old, and their ages spanned roughly 25 to 70 years. Obtained from a commercial supplier, whole blood was collected from each healthy donor at three time points set about two weeks apart. Genomic DNA was extracted from unsorted whole blood for immunosequencing.

The rearrangement joined TRBV6-1 to TRBJ2-3, with the D gene uncertain. Sequencing used blood. This TCR was recovered from a person between 18 and 69 years old in good health. The DNA sequence follows: TGTGCCAGCAGTGAAGCCCGTTACCATGGAACACGTCGCACAGATACGCAGTATTTT. Its translation is CASSEARYHGTRRTDTQYF.